This T cell receptor beta chain was recovered during a study of blood T cell repertoires in COVID-19. Study-wide background: Samples came from the United States, Italy and Spain, spanning acute and convalescent COVID-19. PBMCs, B-cell-depleted T cells, or T cells were the source of the cDNA or gDNA that made up the material.

Original data processing: Reference gene primers were amplified, and this amplification served to estimate nucleated cell counts. The repertoire was sequenced with immunoSEQ multiplex PCR; TCRdb's copy has only in-frame clones and lacks some. V, J and clone size are those of that table, while D and trimming were read from the DNA. Among 240,000 or so clones listed, just under 85% were seen once. This TCR was recovered from a woman older than 75 with acute or convalescent COVID-19. The sample comprised peripheral blood.

This CDR3 is CASHYGSSNRPQHF. CDR3 in DNA: TGTGCCAGTCACTACGGATCCTCAAATCGACCCCAGCATTTT. This chain uses TRBV19 with TRBJ1-5; unclear D gene. Germline lookup yields CDR1 LNHDA and CDR2 SQIVND (reference sequence). The CDR3 is made up of 14 amino acids. V shed 8 bases and J shed 10 bases, with 21 bases lying between them.